The rows below give T cell receptor beta chains drawn from one sample of a study of blood T cell repertoires in COVID-19. Method: immunoSEQ multiplex PCR; TCRdb's copy keeps in-frame clones and lacks some. Among a few hundred thousand clones, roughly 85% were seen once, and the ten largest hold roughly 3.6%. Sequences were obtained from peripheral blood. These receptors came from a young woman with acute or convalescent COVID-19. The CDR3 runs from the conserved cysteine through the conserved F or W. Each record gives: D gene, V gene, J gene, clone size, CDR3 protein, CDR3 DNA. A D gene is named only where the DNA matches it firmly. Expanded clones are given a class, and other clones once, few, many or no size at all.

D gene: TRBD2; V gene: TRBV28; J gene: TRBJ2-1; clone size: once; CDR3 protein: CASSSPSGGSYNEQFF; CDR3 DNA: TGTGCCAGCAGTTCCCCTAGCGGAGGCTCCTACAATGAGCAGTTCTTC
D gene: NA; V gene: TRBV28; J gene: TRBJ2-2; clone size: NA; CDR3 protein: CASSLVETGELFF; CDR3 DNA: TGTGCCAGCAGCCTAGTGGAAACCGGGGAGCTGTTTTTT
D gene: NA; V gene: TRBV9; J gene: TRBJ2-2; clone size: NA; CDR3 protein: CASSADSSARELFF; CDR3 DNA: TGTGCCAGCAGCGCGGACAGCTCGGCGAGGGAGCTGTTTTTT
D gene: NA; V gene: TRBV5-8; J gene: TRBJ1-5; clone size: NA; CDR3 protein: CASSSPGGPQHF; CDR3 DNA: TGTGCCAGCAGCAGCCCCGGGGGGCCCCAGCATTTT
D gene: NA; V gene: TRBV11-2; J gene: TRBJ2-4; clone size: NA; CDR3 protein: CASSLRALNIQYF; CDR3 DNA: TGTGCCAGCAGCCTCAGGGCCCTAAACATTCAGTACTTC
D gene: NA; V gene: TRBV19; J gene: TRBJ1-1; clone size: once; CDR3 protein: CASSMSYVVNTEAFF; CDR3 DNA: TGTGCCAGTAGTATGTCCTACGTCGTGAACACTGAAGCTTTCTTT
D gene: TRBD1; V gene: TRBV11-3; J gene: TRBJ1-2; clone size: NA; CDR3 protein: CASSAGQGAGYGYTF; CDR3 DNA: TGTGCCAGCAGCGCGGGACAGGGGGCCGGCTATGGCTACACCTTC
D gene: NA; V gene: TRBV27; J gene: TRBJ1-1; clone size: NA; CDR3 protein: CASQTANTEAFF; CDR3 DNA: TGTGCCAGCCAGACTGCTAACACTGAAGCTTTCTTT
D gene: NA; V gene: TRBV10-3; J gene: TRBJ1-1; clone size: NA; CDR3 protein: CAISVVAGVEAFF; CDR3 DNA: TGTGCCATCAGTGTAGTGGCCGGAGTTGAAGCTTTCTTT
D gene: NA; V gene: TRBV28; J gene: TRBJ2-1; clone size: NA; CDR3 protein: CASSLGGLDEQFF; CDR3 DNA: TGTGCCAGCAGTTTAGGAGGGTTGGATGAGCAGTTCTTC
D gene: NA; V gene: TRBV9; J gene: TRBJ2-1; clone size: NA; CDR3 protein: CASSVDGTGRGDEQFF; CDR3 DNA: TGTGCCAGCAGCGTAGACGGAACAGGGCGAGGGGATGAGCAGTTCTTC
D gene: TRBD1; V gene: TRBV10-3; J gene: TRBJ1-1; clone size: NA; CDR3 protein: CAISDGQGGTEAFF; CDR3 DNA: TGTGCCATCAGTGATGGGCAGGGGGGCACAGAAGCTTTCTTT
D gene: TRBD2; V gene: TRBV19; J gene: TRBJ2-1; clone size: NA; CDR3 protein: CASSGGLAIEQFF; CDR3 DNA: TGTGCCAGTAGTGGGGGACTAGCAATTGAGCAGTTCTTC
D gene: NA; V gene: TRBV29-1; J gene: TRBJ1-1; clone size: NA; CDR3 protein: CSVTQAEAFF; CDR3 DNA: TGCAGCGTGACGCAGGCCGAAGCTTTCTTT
D gene: TRBD1; V gene: TRBV5-1; J gene: TRBJ1-1; clone size: NA; CDR3 protein: CASSLTRQGREAFF; CDR3 DNA: TGCGCCAGCAGCTTGACTCGACAGGGTCGGGAAGCTTTCTTT
D gene: TRBD2; V gene: TRBV2; J gene: TRBJ2-3; clone size: once; CDR3 protein: CASSEHASGGTSDTQYF; CDR3 DNA: TGTGCCAGCAGTGAACATGCTAGCGGGGGGACTTCAGATACGCAGTATTTT
D gene: NA; V gene: TRBV4-1; J gene: TRBJ1-1; clone size: few; CDR3 protein: CASSPQGPNTEAFF; CDR3 DNA: TGCGCCAGCAGCCCACAGGGCCCGAACACTGAAGCTTTCTTT
D gene: NA; V gene: TRBV7-9; J gene: TRBJ1-1; clone size: NA; CDR3 protein: CASSSYITGRDGNTEAFF; CDR3 DNA: TGTGCCAGCAGCTCCTACATTACAGGGAGGGATGGGAACACTGAAGCTTTCTTT
D gene: TRBD2; V gene: TRBV6-5; J gene: TRBJ2-1; clone size: NA; CDR3 protein: CASSQRGTFRNEQFF; CDR3 DNA: TGTGCCAGCAGTCAGCGGGGGACTTTTAGGAATGAGCAGTTCTTC
D gene: NA; V gene: TRBV12-3/TRBV12-4; J gene: TRBJ1-5; clone size: NA; CDR3 protein: CASSYFIQPQHF; CDR3 DNA: TGTGCCAGCAGCTATTTCATCCAGCCCCAGCATTTT
D gene: TRBD2; V gene: TRBV10-2; J gene: TRBJ2-5; clone size: NA; CDR3 protein: CASSESRASGVKTQYF; CDR3 DNA: TGCGCCAGCAGTGAGTCGAGGGCTAGCGGGGTGAAGACCCAGTACTTC
D gene: NA; V gene: TRBV7-2; J gene: TRBJ1-3; clone size: NA; CDR3 protein: CASSQDIGPSGNTIYF; CDR3 DNA: TGTGCCAGCAGCCAAGACATAGGTCCGTCTGGAAACACCATATATTTT
D gene: NA; V gene: TRBV6-5; J gene: TRBJ1-5; clone size: NA; CDR3 protein: CASSFLPGRQPQHF; CDR3 DNA: TGTGCCAGCAGTTTTTTGCCAGGGAGGCAGCCCCAGCATTTT
D gene: NA; V gene: TRBV3-1/TRBV3-2; J gene: TRBJ2-7; clone size: NA; CDR3 protein: CASSQGVVYEQYF; CDR3 DNA: TGTGCCAGCAGCCAAGGAGTAGTTTATGAGCAGTACTTC
D gene: TRBD2; V gene: TRBV27; J gene: TRBJ2-3; clone size: NA; CDR3 protein: CASHSGGAGHTQYF; CDR3 DNA: TGTGCCAGCCATAGCGGGGGGGCCGGTCATACGCAGTATTTT
D gene: TRBD1; V gene: TRBV3-1/TRBV3-2; J gene: TRBJ2-3; clone size: few; CDR3 protein: CASSHTRQGSRADTQYF; CDR3 DNA: TGTGCCAGCAGCCATACACGACAGGGATCGAGGGCAGATACGCAGTATTTT
D gene: TRBD1; V gene: TRBV13; J gene: TRBJ1-1; clone size: few; CDR3 protein: CASRATGGIDTEAFF; CDR3 DNA: TGTGCCAGCAGAGCCACAGGGGGCATTGACACTGAAGCTTTCTTT
D gene: TRBD2; V gene: TRBV30; J gene: TRBJ2-1; clone size: NA; CDR3 protein: CAWTRLAGGVSEQFF; CDR3 DNA: TGTGCCTGGACCCGACTAGCGGGGGGGGTCAGTGAGCAGTTCTTC
D gene: TRBD1; V gene: TRBV2; J gene: TRBJ1-2; clone size: NA; CDR3 protein: CASSEGSGGWDGYTF; CDR3 DNA: TGTGCCAGCAGTGAAGGGTCAGGGGGATGGGATGGCTACACCTTC
D gene: NA; V gene: TRBV21-1; J gene: TRBJ2-1; clone size: few; CDR3 protein: CASSKNGTSYNEQFF; CDR3 DNA: TGTGCCAGCAGCAAAAACGGGACTAGCTACAATGAGCAGTTCTTC
D gene: NA; V gene: TRBV30; J gene: TRBJ1-2; clone size: NA; CDR3 protein: CAWSVLSPREDGYTF; CDR3 DNA: TGTGCCTGGAGTGTACTATCGCCCAGGGAAGATGGCTACACCTTC
D gene: TRBD1; V gene: TRBV4-2; J gene: TRBJ2-7; clone size: NA; CDR3 protein: CASSQRDSYEQYF; CDR3 DNA: TGTGCCAGCAGCCAAAGGGACAGCTACGAGCAGTACTTC
D gene: NA; V gene: TRBV11-2; J gene: TRBJ1-6; clone size: NA; CDR3 protein: CASSLETVGPYNSPLHF; CDR3 DNA: TGTGCCAGCAGCTTAGAGACAGTAGGACCCTATAATTCACCCCTCCACTTT
D gene: TRBD2; V gene: TRBV7-9; J gene: TRBJ2-7; clone size: once; CDR3 protein: CASSLPAGGPSVSYEQYF; CDR3 DNA: TGTGCCAGCAGCTTACCGGCGGGAGGGCCCTCTGTATCCTACGAGCAGTACTTC
D gene: NA; V gene: TRBV7-3; J gene: TRBJ2-1; clone size: NA; CDR3 protein: CASSLGRVRGTSRGEDNNEQFF; CDR3 DNA: TGTGCCAGCAGCTTAGGGCGCGTTAGAGGGACATCCCGGGGAGAGGATAACAATGAGCAGTTCTTC
D gene: TRBD1; V gene: TRBV11-2; J gene: TRBJ1-2; clone size: few; CDR3 protein: CASSETGNNYGYTF; CDR3 DNA: TGTGCCAGCAGCGAGACAGGGAATAACTATGGCTACACCTTC
D gene: NA; V gene: TRBV7-9; J gene: TRBJ2-5; clone size: NA; CDR3 protein: CASRSDGKKETQYF; CDR3 DNA: TGTGCCAGCAGGTCGGACGGGAAGAAAGAGACCCAGTACTTC
D gene: NA; V gene: TRBV2; J gene: TRBJ2-5; clone size: NA; CDR3 protein: CASRYRAGETQYF; CDR3 DNA: TGTGCCAGCAGATACAGGGCTGGGGAGACCCAGTACTTC
D gene: TRBD1; V gene: TRBV7-9; J gene: TRBJ1-1; clone size: NA; CDR3 protein: CASSPLPGQGANTEAFF; CDR3 DNA: TGTGCCAGCAGCCCTCTACCGGGACAGGGGGCGAACACTGAAGCTTTCTTT
D gene: NA; V gene: TRBV6-5; J gene: TRBJ2-7; clone size: NA; CDR3 protein: CASIGAGEYEQYF; CDR3 DNA: TGTGCCAGCATTGGGGCAGGGGAGTACGAGCAGTACTTC
D gene: TRBD1; V gene: TRBV7-6; J gene: TRBJ1-5; clone size: NA; CDR3 protein: CASSPSPPGQISNQPQHF; CDR3 DNA: TGTGCCAGCAGCCCCTCGCCCCCGGGACAGATTAGCAATCAGCCCCAGCATTTT
D gene: NA; V gene: TRBV7-9; J gene: TRBJ1-4; clone size: NA; CDR3 protein: CASSHPIGRGSEKLFF; CDR3 DNA: TGTGCCAGCAGCCACCCCATCGGCAGGGGTAGCGAAAAACTGTTTTTT
D gene: NA; V gene: TRBV6-5; J gene: TRBJ1-4; clone size: NA; CDR3 protein: CASRSHQGSEKLFF; CDR3 DNA: TGTGCCAGCAGGTCCCACCAGGGTAGTGAAAAACTGTTTTTT
D gene: NA; V gene: TRBV12-5; J gene: TRBJ2-7; clone size: NA; CDR3 protein: CASGLVLGGEPYEQYF; CDR3 DNA: TGTGCTAGTGGTTTGGTACTCGGAGGGGAGCCCTACGAGCAGTACTTC
D gene: NA; V gene: TRBV7-3; J gene: TRBJ2-2; clone size: NA; CDR3 protein: CASSLTGNGELFF; CDR3 DNA: TGTGCCAGCAGCTTAACCGGGAATGGGGAGCTGTTTTTT
D gene: TRBD1; V gene: TRBV5-6; J gene: TRBJ1-6; clone size: NA; CDR3 protein: CASSFQTGSSNSPLHF; CDR3 DNA: TGTGCCAGCAGCTTTCAGACAGGGTCGTCCAATTCACCCCTCCACTTT
D gene: TRBD1; V gene: TRBV9; J gene: TRBJ2-7; clone size: NA; CDR3 protein: CASSAAGQGGDEQYF; CDR3 DNA: TGTGCCAGCAGCGCGGCGGGACAGGGAGGCGACGAGCAGTACTTC
D gene: NA; V gene: TRBV27; J gene: TRBJ1-1; clone size: few; CDR3 protein: CASSAGTRFTEAFF; CDR3 DNA: TGTGCCAGCAGTGCGGGGACTCGGTTCACTGAAGCTTTCTTT
D gene: TRBD2; V gene: TRBV25-1; J gene: TRBJ2-2; clone size: NA; CDR3 protein: CATESLAGVFAAGELFF; CDR3 DNA: TGTGCCACCGAGTCGCTAGCGGGAGTATTTGCAGCCGGGGAGCTGTTTTTT
D gene: TRBD1; V gene: TRBV24-1; J gene: TRBJ2-5; clone size: NA; CDR3 protein: CATSDPRTGHKETQYF; CDR3 DNA: TGTGCCACCAGTGATCCCCGGACAGGGCATAAAGAGACCCAGTACTTC
D gene: TRBD1; V gene: TRBV5-4; J gene: TRBJ1-6; clone size: NA; CDR3 protein: CASGPNRRDRGSPLHF; CDR3 DNA: TGTGCCAGCGGACCCAACCGACGGGACAGAGGATCACCCCTCCACTTT
D gene: TRBD1; V gene: TRBV28; J gene: TRBJ1-5; clone size: NA; CDR3 protein: CASSLARQGPQPQHF; CDR3 DNA: TGTGCCAGCAGTTTAGCCCGACAGGGGCCCCAGCCCCAGCATTTT
D gene: TRBD2; V gene: TRBV7-2; J gene: TRBJ2-3; clone size: NA; CDR3 protein: CASSPRLAGVTDTQYF; CDR3 DNA: TGTGCCAGCAGCCCTCGGCTAGCGGGAGTCACAGATACGCAGTATTTT
D gene: NA; V gene: TRBV6-5; J gene: TRBJ1-1; clone size: NA; CDR3 protein: CASSYNTGMNTEAFF; CDR3 DNA: TGTGCCAGCAGTTATAATACGGGGATGAACACTGAAGCTTTCTTT
D gene: NA; V gene: TRBV7-5; J gene: TRBJ1-5; clone size: NA; CDR3 protein: CARSLGQDRGGNQPQHF; CDR3 DNA: TGTGCCAGAAGCTTAGGGCAGGACAGGGGTGGGAATCAGCCCCAGCATTTT
D gene: TRBD2; V gene: TRBV5-1; J gene: TRBJ2-1; clone size: NA; CDR3 protein: CASRPQSGGSYNEQFF; CDR3 DNA: TGCGCCAGCAGACCACAAAGCGGGGGGTCCTACAATGAGCAGTTCTTC
D gene: TRBD2; V gene: TRBV15; J gene: TRBJ2-3; clone size: NA; CDR3 protein: CATSSKTSGSTDTQYF; CDR3 DNA: TGTGCCACCAGCAGTAAGACTAGCGGTAGCACAGATACGCAGTATTTT
D gene: NA; V gene: TRBV10-3; J gene: TRBJ1-2; clone size: few; CDR3 protein: CAISEKDNRATYGYTF; CDR3 DNA: TGTGCCATCAGTGAGAAGGATAACAGGGCCACCTATGGCTACACCTTC
D gene: TRBD2; V gene: TRBV14; J gene: TRBJ2-7; clone size: NA; CDR3 protein: CASSQELGGSGYEQYF; CDR3 DNA: TGTGCCAGCAGCCAAGAATTGGGCGGGAGCGGCTACGAGCAGTACTTC
D gene: TRBD1; V gene: TRBV15; J gene: TRBJ1-2; clone size: NA; CDR3 protein: CATSRDLGTGTNYGYTF; CDR3 DNA: TGTGCCACCAGCAGAGATCTAGGGACAGGGACTAACTATGGCTACACCTTC